These 17 T cell receptor beta chains were sequenced from one sample in a study of blood T cells in healthy people across ages. Then a second PCR, running roughly 6 to 12 cycles, was carried out with a sample-barcoded 5' primer and a J-beta primer mix. TCRdb reanalysed the 5' RACE reads using MiXCR and keeps one entry per CDR3 protein. The sample records some 880,000 distinct CDR3 sequences, roughly 34% being singletons. The specimen was blood. These receptors all come from a man younger than 35 in good health.

The rearrangement uses TRBV9 and TRBJ1-1; TRBD1 aligns across 8 bases. Germline loops: CDR1 SGDLS, CDR2 YYNGEE. The CDR3 spans 14 residues. The J segment lost 6 bases and the V segment lost 3 bases, leaving 7 bases of the junction unmatched. CDR3 residues: CASSAQTGVAEAFF. The CDR3 DNA reads TGTGCCAGCAGCGCCCAGACAGGGGTGGCTGAAGCTTTCTTT. The full variable domain, with the rest looked up from reference TRBV9 and TRBJ1-1, is DSGVTQTPKHLITATGQRVTLRCSPRSGDLSVYWYQQSLDQGLQFLIQYYNGEERAKGNILERFSAQQFPDLHSELNLSSLELGDSALYFCASSAQTGVAEAFFGQGTRLTVV.

This clonotype was seen repeatedly, ten times or more. This sequence joins TRBV5-1 and TRBJ2-3; the D gene is possibly TRBD2 (6 bases). The CDR3 has 13 residues. Germline V gene lookup returns CDR1 SGHRS and CDR2 YFSETQ. Trimming cost V 4 bases and J 6 bases, with 12 bases left between them. The chain's CDR3 is CASSPRTMDTQYF. CDR3 bases: TGCGCCAGCAGCCCCAGGACTATGGATACGCAGTATTTT.

The chain is built from TRBV7-3 and TRBJ2-5, with 10 bases lining up with TRBD1. The V segment lost 5 bases and the J segment 4 bases; nucleotides outside the gene matches: 13. Germline assignment: CDR1 SGHTA and CDR2 FQGTGA. The CDR3 has 17 residues. The CDR3 bases are TGTGCCAGCAGCCCTAACTCCGGGACAGGGGTAGGAGAGACCCAGTACTTC. Its translation: CASSPNSGTGVGETQYF.

Only a few counts were recorded for this clonotype. The rearrangement joins TRBV27 to TRBJ2-5; 12 bases align to TRBD2. The V gene end was trimmed by 6 bases and the J gene end by 4 bases; junction bases not matched to a gene: 15. CDR3 length: 18 residues. Germline loops: CDR1 MNHEY, CDR2 SMNVEV (reference sequence). CDR3 bases: TGTGCCAGCAGCCTTAGGGGACTAGCGGGTATCAAGTCAGAGACCCAGTACTTC. This codes for CASSLRGLAGIKSETQYF.

This clonotype was observed a handful of times. The chain combines TRBV4-1 with TRBJ1-1; D not resolved. Germline-derived CDR1 and CDR2 are MGHRA and YSYEKL. V gave up 1 base and J gave up 3 bases, with 15 bases separating them. The CDR3 length is 16 residues. CDR3 sequence reads: CASSQGPGRFDTEAFF. The DNA of the CDR3 is TGCGCCAGCAGCCAAGGGCCGGGGAGGTTCGACACTGAAGCTTTCTTT.

Notes on this clonotype: A much larger clone is a single base away; this may be a read error. This chain joins TRBV27 and TRBJ2-1, with 8 positions matching TRBD2. With 7 bases clipped from V and 5 bases from J, the junction kept 10 bases outside the gene matches. The CDR3 has 15 residues. Germline values: CDR1 MNHEY, CDR2 SMNVEV (reference sequence). The chain's CDR3 is CASIQASGSNNEQFF. DNA for the CDR3: TGTGCCAGCATTCAGGCCAGCGGGAGTAACAATGAGCAGTTCTTC.

This clonotype occurred many times. V and J are TRBV6-2 or TRBV6-3 and TRBJ1-2, with TRBD1 matching 7 bases. CDR1 and CDR2 (germline): MNHEY, SVGEGT. This CDR3 has 13 residues. The V gene end was trimmed by 5 bases and the J gene end by 4 bases; junction bases not matched to a gene: 4. CDR3 DNA sequence: TGTGCCAGCAGTCAGGGGACAGTCTATGGCTACACCTTC. It translates to CASSQGTVYGYTF.

This clonotype has just a few counts. This chain connects TRBV28 to TRBJ2-7; D unresolved. The CDR3 length is 15 residues. V was trimmed by 1 base and J by 1 base, leaving 11 bases between them. The germline V gene encodes CDR1 MDHEN and CDR2 SYDVKM. The CDR3 here is CASSLSQAVSYEQYF. The DNA for the CDR3 is TGTGCCAGCAGTTTATCCCAAGCAGTATCCTACGAGCAGTACTTC.

The gene calls are TRBV9 and TRBJ2-1; D gene unclear. With the DNA end fitting TRBJ2-7 better, the J assignment may be wrong. The CDR3 consists of 13 residues. Germline-derived CDR1 and CDR2 are SGDLS and YYNGEE. CDR3 region: CASSVTSYNEQYF. CDR3 DNA sequence: TGTGCCAGCAGCGTAACCTCCTACAATGAGCAGTACTTC.

This clonotype was recorded only once. It may be a read error: a sequence one base away is much more abundant. This chain connects TRBV20-1 to TRBJ1-5; unclear D gene. With 5 bases removed from V and 3 bases from J, the gap between germline ends came to 11 bases. Germline V CDR1 and CDR2: DFQATT, SNEGSKA (reference sequence). The CDR3 runs 13 residues. The CDR3 sequence is CSAELQPNQPQHF. As DNA, the CDR3 is TGCAGTGCTGAGCTACAGCCCAATCAGCCCCAGCATTTT.

CDR3 nucleotides: TGCAGTGCTAGGGGGACAGAGACTTACAATGAGCAGTACTTC. Its translation: CSARGTETYNEQYF. V usage is TRBV20-1 and J usage is TRBJ2-1; 7 bases align to TRBD1. The DNA end favors TRBJ2-7, so the J call may be wrong. Germline CDR1 reads DFQATT; CDR2 reads SNEGSKA (reference sequence). CDR3 size: 14 residues.

The gene calls are TRBV4-3 and TRBJ2-7; the D gene is possibly TRBD2 (5 bases). The CDR3 is 15 amino acids. V lost 1 base and J 3 bases, leaving 13 bases between the germline ends. CDR1 and CDR2 from the germline V gene are LGHNA and YSLEER. Here the CDR3 reads CASSQGTEGFYEQYF. The CDR3 region has the DNA TGCGCCAGCAGCCAAGGAACCGAGGGCTTCTACGAGCAGTACTTC.

The chain joins TRBV7-2 to TRBJ2-7; no reliable D call. This CDR3 contains 13 residues. V shed 2 bases and J shed 4 bases, with 9 bases lying between them. Germline V gives CDR1 SGHTA, CDR2 FQGNSA. This CDR3 is CASSLNAEYEQYF. In DNA form, the CDR3 reads TGTGCCAGCAGCTTAAATGCGGAGTACGAGCAGTACTTC. Filled out from reference TRBV7-2 and TRBJ2-7, the complete variable domain reads GAGVSQSPSNKVTEKGKDVELRCDPISGHTALYWYRQSLGQGLEFLIYFQGNSAPDKSGLPSDRFSAERTGGSVSTLTIQRTQQEDSAVYLCASSLNAEYEQYFGPGTRLTVT.

This clonotype was seen a few times. This CDR3 reads CASAGGDRETQYF. Here the CDR3 DNA reads TGTGCCAGTGCCGGAGGGGATCGAGAGACCCAGTACTTC. The J gene is TRBJ2-5, the V gene TRBV28, with D maybe TRBD2 (6 bases). The CDR3 has 13 amino acids. Germline assignment: CDR1 MDHEN and CDR2 SYDVKM. V was trimmed by 9 bases and J by 4 bases, leaving 15 bases between them.

Many counts were recorded for this clonotype. This chain links TRBV4-1 with TRBJ1-6; 9 nucleotides match TRBD1. The CDR3 runs 16 residues. The germline V gene encodes CDR1 MGHRA and CDR2 YSYEKL. V was pared by 0 bases and J by 13 bases, with 10 bases of the junction left unmatched. In DNA form, the CDR3 reads TGCGCCAGCAGCCAAGAGACCGGGACAGGGATTTTTCCCCTCCACTTT. Its translation: CASSQETGTGIFPLHF.

In its sample, this clonotype was seen many times. The chain carries TRBV3-1 and TRBJ2-3; D is undetermined. Germline lookup yields CDR1 LGHDT and CDR2 YNNKEL (reference sequence). This CDR3 spans 14 amino acids. Trimming removed 3 bases at V and 0 bases at J, with 7 bases between. This chain's CDR3 is CASSHGASTDTQYF. CDR3 nucleotides: TGTGCCAGCAGCCACGGTGCTAGCACAGATACGCAGTATTTT.

This clonotype was seen more than once but under ten times. V gene TRBV5-1 combines with J gene TRBJ1-1; D gene uncertain. V was cut by 1 base and J by 2 bases, with 15 bases left in between. Germline values: CDR1 SGHRS, CDR2 YFSETQ. CDR3 length: 16 amino acids. CDR3 coding DNA: TGCGCCAGCAGCTTGTTAAGCGGCAACCTCAACACTGAAGCTTTCTTT. Protein product: CASSLLSGNLNTEAFF.